Shown below are 15 T cell receptor beta chains from a single sample sequenced in a study of response to subunit inactivated influenza vaccine. TCRdb passed the RT-PCR reads through MiXCR, listing each CDR3 protein once. The data contain 300,000 to 350,000 distinct CDR3 sequences, 20% to 25% of them seen just once; the ten biggest clones take up 10% to 13%. Sample: PBMCs from blood, taken around 22 months after vaccination. All receptors derive from a man aged 50-75 years who received an inactivated influenza vaccine.

The chain is built from TRBV4-3 and TRBJ1-1; D is undetermined. Germline V gene data show CDR1 as LGHNA and CDR2 as YSLEER. The CDR3 loop spans 15 amino acids. V was cut by 4 bases and J by 5 bases, with 17 bases left in between. The CDR3 reads CASSPRVSGMTEAFF. The CDR3 coding sequence is TGCGCCAGCAGCCCAAGGGTTTCGGGAATGACTGAAGCTTTCTTT.

This clonotype was seen only a few times. The chain combines TRBV7-6 with TRBJ2-5, with 11 bases lining up with TRBD2. The ends lost 2 bases at V and 4 bases at J; junction bases unmatched: 6. This CDR3 spans 16 amino acids. Looked up from germline, CDR1 is SGHVS and CDR2 is FNYEAQ. CDR3 in amino acids: CASSLSPSGRRETQYF. CDR3 nucleotide sequence: TGTGCCAGCAGCTTATCCCCTAGCGGGAGGAGAGAGACCCAGTACTTC.

This sequence joins TRBV5-1 and TRBJ1-2; TRBD1 is a possible D gene (6 bases). The CDR3 contains 15 residues. The V and J ends lost 5 bases and 4 bases respectively, with 18 bases between them. Germline CDR1 is SGHRS and CDR2 is YFSETQ. In DNA, the CDR3 is TGCGCCAGCAGTACAGTTCCAGGGGCTGGCTATGGCTACACCTTC. The encoded protein is CASSTVPGAGYGYTF.

This clonotype occurred a few times. The chain uses TRBV12-3 or TRBV12-4 and TRBJ1-1; TRBD1 matches 7 bases. This CDR3 spans 14 amino acids. V shed 1 base and J 7 bases; nucleotides not matched to a gene: 6. The CDR3 loop reads CASSLGTGIVEAFF. DNA for the CDR3: TGTGCCAGCAGTTTAGGGACAGGAATCGTTGAAGCTTTCTTT.

This clonotype was observed a few times. V is TRBV3-1 and J is TRBJ2-1; D not resolved. Per germline, CDR1 LGHDT and CDR2 YNNKEL (reference sequence). The V end lost 4 bases, the J end lost 6 bases, and 13 bases lay between the germline ends. The CDR3 contains 14 residues. CDR3 loop: CASSPVSLPNEQFF. CDR3 DNA: TGTGCCAGCAGCCCCGTCTCCCTCCCCAATGAGCAGTTCTTC.

This clonotype showed up many times. The chain joins TRBV12-3 or TRBV12-4 to TRBJ1-2; perhaps TRBD1 as D (6 bases). V lost 6 bases and J 2 bases, leaving 7 bases between the germline ends. The CDR3 has 12 residues. CDR3 loop: CASSQGNYGYTF. CDR3 coding DNA: TGTGCCAGCAGCCAGGGGAACTATGGCTACACCTTC.

J is TRBJ2-5 and V is TRBV4-3, with D unclear. V was cut by 1 base and J by 0 bases, with 9 bases left in between. In germline, CDR1 is LGHNA, CDR2 YSLEER. This CDR3 has 15 residues. CDR3 nucleotides: TGCGCCAGCAGCCAAGGCTTGTTGAACCAAGAGACCCAGTACTTC. Its translation: CASSQGLLNQETQYF.

V gene TRBV7-6 combines with J gene TRBJ2-5; TRBD2 aligns across 13 bases. Germline loops: CDR1 SGHVS, CDR2 FNYEAQ. V dropped 1 base and J dropped 4; count of bases not matched to a gene: 3. The CDR3 covers 16 residues. CDR3 residues: CASSLVTSGRRETQYF. CDR3 DNA sequence: TGTGCCAGCAGCTTAGTGACTAGCGGGAGGCGAGAGACCCAGTACTTC. Variable domain in full (rest from reference TRBV7-6 and TRBJ2-5): GAGVSQSPRYKVTKRGQDVALRCDPISGHVSLYWYRQALGQGPEFLTYFNYEAQQDKSGLPNDRFSAERPEGSISTLTIQRTEQRDSAMYRCASSLVTSGRRETQYFGPGTRLLVL.

The V gene is TRBV10-3, the J gene TRBJ2-1, with D perhaps matching TRBD1 (6 bases). From germline, CDR1 is ENHRY and CDR2 SYGVKD. Trimming shortened V by 7 bases and J by 4 bases, and 8 bases separated the two germline ends. This CDR3 is built from 12 residues. For the CDR3, the DNA is TGTGCCATCAATACAGGGTACAATGAGCAGTTCTTC. This encodes CAINTGYNEQFF.

The chain links TRBV6-5 to TRBJ1-5; 9 bases line up with TRBD1. The J segment lost 7 bases and the V segment lost 5 bases, leaving 6 bases of the junction unmatched. Per the germline V gene, CDR1 is MNHEY and CDR2 is SVGAGI. The CDR3 contains 14 residues. CDR3 protein: CASSLRTGAQPQHF. For the CDR3, the DNA is TGTGCCAGCAGTCTACGGACAGGGGCACAGCCCCAGCATTTT.

The chain combines TRBV7-2 with TRBJ1-5; D is undetermined. This CDR3 is built from 13 residues. Germline V CDR1 and CDR2: SGHTA, FQGNSA. Deletions cut 4 bases from V and 3 bases from J, with 7 bases between. This CDR3 reads CASSSRNNQPQHF. The DNA for the CDR3 is TGTGCCAGCAGCTCCCGGAACAATCAGCCCCAGCATTTT.

For the CDR3, the DNA is TGTGCCAGCAGCGTAGTATTGGGAGGAGGTGAGCAGTTCTTC. Its translation is CASSVVLGGGEQFF. The gene calls are TRBV9 and TRBJ2-1, with D possibly matching TRBD2 (6 bases). The ends were cut back, 0 bases at V and 9 bases at J, with 13 bases in the middle. The CDR3 is made up of 14 amino acids. The germline V gene encodes CDR1 SGDLS and CDR2 YYNGEE.

This clonotype was found a few times. J is TRBJ1-4 and V is TRBV25-1, with no clear D. In germline, CDR1 is MGHDK, CDR2 SYGVNS. The V gene lost 1 base and the J gene lost 0 bases, with 6 bases spanning the gap. CDR3 size: 15 residues. The CDR3, as DNA: TGTGCCAGCAGTGAATTCAGATCAACTAATGAAAAACTGTTTTTT. It specifies CASSEFRSTNEKLFF.

The chain joins TRBV20-1 to TRBJ2-6, with D unclear. Germline V gene sequence: CDR1 DFQATT, CDR2 SNEGSKA (reference sequence). Trimming stripped 3 bases from V and 4 bases from J, with 19 bases between. The CDR3 contains 17 residues. The CDR3 DNA is TGCAGTGCTAGTTTAGCTGGGGTGGTAAGAGGGGCCAACGTCCTGACTTTC. Translating gives CSASLAGVVRGANVLTF.

Note on this clonotype: A much larger clone differs by one base, so this may be a read error. The rearrangement links TRBV6-5 to TRBJ1-5; TRBD1 matches 11 bases. V gave up 7 bases and J gave up 10 bases; unmatched junction bases: 9. Per germline, CDR1 MNHEY and CDR2 SVGAGI. This CDR3 region has 14 residues. The CDR3 DNA reads as TGTGCCAGCAATTATGGACAGGGGGCACACCCCCAGCATTTT. Protein product: CASNYGQGAHPQHF.